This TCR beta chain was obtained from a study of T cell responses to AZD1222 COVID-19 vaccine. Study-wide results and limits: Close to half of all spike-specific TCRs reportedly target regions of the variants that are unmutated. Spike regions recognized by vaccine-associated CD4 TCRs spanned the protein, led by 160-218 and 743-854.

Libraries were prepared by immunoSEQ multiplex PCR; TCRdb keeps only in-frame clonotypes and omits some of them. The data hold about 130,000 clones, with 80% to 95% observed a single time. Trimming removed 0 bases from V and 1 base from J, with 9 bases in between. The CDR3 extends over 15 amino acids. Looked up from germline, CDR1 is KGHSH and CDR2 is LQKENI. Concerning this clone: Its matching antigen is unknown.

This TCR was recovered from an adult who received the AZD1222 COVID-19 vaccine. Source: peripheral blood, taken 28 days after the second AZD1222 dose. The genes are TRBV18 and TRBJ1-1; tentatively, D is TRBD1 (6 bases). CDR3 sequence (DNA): TGTGCCAGCTCACCACCCGGGGGGGCGAACACTGAAGCTTTCTTT. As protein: CASSPPGGANTEAFF.